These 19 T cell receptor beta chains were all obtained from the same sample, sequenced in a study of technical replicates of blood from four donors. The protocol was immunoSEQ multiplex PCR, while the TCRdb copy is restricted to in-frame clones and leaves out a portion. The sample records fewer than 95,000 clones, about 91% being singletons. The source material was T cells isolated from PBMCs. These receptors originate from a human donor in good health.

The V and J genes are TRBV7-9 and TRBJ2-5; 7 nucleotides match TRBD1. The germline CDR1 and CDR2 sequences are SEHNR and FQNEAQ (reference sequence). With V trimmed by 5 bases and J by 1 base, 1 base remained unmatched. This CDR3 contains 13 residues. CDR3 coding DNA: TGTGCCAGCAGCGGGACAGCCCAAGAGACCCAGTACTTC. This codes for CASSGTAQETQYF.

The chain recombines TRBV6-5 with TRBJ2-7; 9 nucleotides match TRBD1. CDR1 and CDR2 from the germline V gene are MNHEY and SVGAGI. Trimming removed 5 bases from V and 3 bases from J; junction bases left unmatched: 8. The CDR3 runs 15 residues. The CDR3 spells CASSTRDRVLYEQYF. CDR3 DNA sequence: TGTGCCAGCAGTACCCGGGACAGGGTTCTCTACGAGCAGTACTTC.

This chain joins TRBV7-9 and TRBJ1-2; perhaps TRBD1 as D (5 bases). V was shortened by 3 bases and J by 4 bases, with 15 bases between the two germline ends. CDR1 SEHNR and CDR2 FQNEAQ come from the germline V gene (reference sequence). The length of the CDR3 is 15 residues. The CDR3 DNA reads TGTGCCAGCAGCTTTTTCAGGGATCTGGGCTATGGCTACACCTTC. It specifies CASSFFRDLGYGYTF.

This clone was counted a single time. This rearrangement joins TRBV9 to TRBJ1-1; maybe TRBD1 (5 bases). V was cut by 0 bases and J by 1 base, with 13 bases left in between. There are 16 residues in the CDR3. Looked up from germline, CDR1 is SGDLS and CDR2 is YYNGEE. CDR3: CASSVEGRGPNTEAFF. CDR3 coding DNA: TGTGCCAGCAGCGTAGAGGGAAGGGGCCCGAACACTGAAGCTTTCTTT.

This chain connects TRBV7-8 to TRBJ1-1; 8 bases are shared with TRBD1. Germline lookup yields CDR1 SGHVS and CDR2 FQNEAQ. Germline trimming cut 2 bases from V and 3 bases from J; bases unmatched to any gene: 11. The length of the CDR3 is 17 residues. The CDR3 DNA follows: TGTGCCAGCAGCTTATTTCCTCTTGGCAGGGGGCACACTGAAGCTTTCTTT. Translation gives CASSLFPLGRGHTEAFF.

CDR3 region: CASSDGYEQYF. CDR3 DNA sequence: TGTGCCAGCAGTGACGGCTACGAGCAGTACTTC. The chain combines TRBV6-1 with TRBJ2-7; D gene unclear. The germline CDR1 and CDR2 sequences are MNHNS and SASEGT. The ends were cut back, 3 bases at V and 3 bases at J, with 3 bases in the middle. The CDR3 runs 11 residues.

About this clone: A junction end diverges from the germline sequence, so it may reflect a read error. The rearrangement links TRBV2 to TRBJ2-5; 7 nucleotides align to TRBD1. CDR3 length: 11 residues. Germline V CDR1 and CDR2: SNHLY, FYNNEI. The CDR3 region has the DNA TGCGCTTCGACAGGGACAGAGACCCAGTACTTC. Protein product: CASTGTETQYF.

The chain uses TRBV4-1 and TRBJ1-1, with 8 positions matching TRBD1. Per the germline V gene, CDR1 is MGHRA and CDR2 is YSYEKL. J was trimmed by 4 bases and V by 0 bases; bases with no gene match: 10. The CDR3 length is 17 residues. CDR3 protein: CASSQDLFGQGITEAFF. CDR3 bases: TGCGCCAGCAGCCAAGATCTTTTCGGACAGGGTATCACTGAAGCTTTCTTT.

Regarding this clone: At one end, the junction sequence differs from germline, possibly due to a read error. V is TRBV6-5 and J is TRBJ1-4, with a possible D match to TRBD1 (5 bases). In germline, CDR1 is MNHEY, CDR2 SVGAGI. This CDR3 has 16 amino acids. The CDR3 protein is CVSSYSGGEYDEKLFF. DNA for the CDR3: TGTGTCAGCAGTTACTCGGGGGGAGAGTATGATGAAAAACTGTTTTTT.

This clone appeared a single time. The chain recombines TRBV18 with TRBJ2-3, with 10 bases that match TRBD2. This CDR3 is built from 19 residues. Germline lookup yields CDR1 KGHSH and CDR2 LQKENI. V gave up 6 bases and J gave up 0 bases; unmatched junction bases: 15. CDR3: CASSQYWTSGSTSTDTQYF. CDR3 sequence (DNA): TGTGCCAGCTCCCAATACTGGACTAGCGGTTCAACTAGCACAGATACGCAGTATTTT.

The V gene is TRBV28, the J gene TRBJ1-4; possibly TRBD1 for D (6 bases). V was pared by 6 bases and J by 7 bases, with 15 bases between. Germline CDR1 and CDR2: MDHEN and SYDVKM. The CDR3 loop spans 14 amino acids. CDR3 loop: CASRTQGVGEKLFF. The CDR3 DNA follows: TGTGCCAGCAGAACACAGGGAGTTGGTGAAAAACTGTTTTTT.

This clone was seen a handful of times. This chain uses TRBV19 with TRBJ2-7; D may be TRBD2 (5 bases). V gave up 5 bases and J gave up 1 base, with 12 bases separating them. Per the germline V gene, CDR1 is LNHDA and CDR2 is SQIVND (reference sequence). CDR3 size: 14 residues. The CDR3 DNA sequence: TGTGCCAGTAGTGTAGCGAGTGAATCCTACGAGCAGTACTTC. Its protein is CASSVASESYEQYF.

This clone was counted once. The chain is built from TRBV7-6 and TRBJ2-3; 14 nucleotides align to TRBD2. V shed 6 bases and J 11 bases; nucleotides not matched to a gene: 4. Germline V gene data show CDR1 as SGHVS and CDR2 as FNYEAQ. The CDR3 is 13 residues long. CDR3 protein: CASRGTSGGRQYF. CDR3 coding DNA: TGTGCCAGCAGGGGGACTAGCGGGGGACGGCAGTATTTT.

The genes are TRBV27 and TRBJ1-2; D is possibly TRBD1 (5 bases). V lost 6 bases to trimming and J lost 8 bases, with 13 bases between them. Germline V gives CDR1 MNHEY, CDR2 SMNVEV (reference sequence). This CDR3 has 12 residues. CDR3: CASSPSRGGYTF. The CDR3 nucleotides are TGTGCCAGCAGCCCCTCAAGGGGAGGCTACACCTTC.

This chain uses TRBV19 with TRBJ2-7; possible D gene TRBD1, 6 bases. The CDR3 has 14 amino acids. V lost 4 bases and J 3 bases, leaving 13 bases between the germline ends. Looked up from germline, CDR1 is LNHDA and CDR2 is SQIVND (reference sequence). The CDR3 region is CASSTLGQIYEQYF. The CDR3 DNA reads TGTGCCAGTAGTACCCTCGGACAGATCTACGAGCAGTACTTC.

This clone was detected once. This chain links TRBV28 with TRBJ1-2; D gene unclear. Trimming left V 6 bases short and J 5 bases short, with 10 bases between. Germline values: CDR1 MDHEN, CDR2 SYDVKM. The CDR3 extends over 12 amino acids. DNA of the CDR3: TGTGCCAGCAGCAACCGGGATTATGGCTACACCTTC. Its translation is CASSNRDYGYTF.

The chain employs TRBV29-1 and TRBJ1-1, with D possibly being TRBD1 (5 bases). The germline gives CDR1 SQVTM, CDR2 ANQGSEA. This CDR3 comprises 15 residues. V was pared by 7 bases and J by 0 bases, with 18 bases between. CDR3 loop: CSGGATRGLNTEAFF. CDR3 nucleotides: TGCAGCGGAGGGGCGACGCGGGGTCTGAACACTGAAGCTTTCTTT.

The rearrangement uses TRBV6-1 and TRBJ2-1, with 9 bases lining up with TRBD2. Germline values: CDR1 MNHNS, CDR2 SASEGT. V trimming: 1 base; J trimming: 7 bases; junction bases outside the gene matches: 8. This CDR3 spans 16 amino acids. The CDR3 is CASSEGTSVSKNEQFF. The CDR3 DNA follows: TGTGCCAGCAGTGAAGGGACTAGCGTAAGTAAGAATGAGCAGTTCTTC.

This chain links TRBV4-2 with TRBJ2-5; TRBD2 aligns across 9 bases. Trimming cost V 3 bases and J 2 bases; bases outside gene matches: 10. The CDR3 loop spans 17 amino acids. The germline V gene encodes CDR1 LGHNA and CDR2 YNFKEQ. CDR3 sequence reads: CASSHGGVAGVQETQYF. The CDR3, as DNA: TGTGCCAGCAGCCATGGTGGGGTAGCGGGAGTTCAAGAGACCCAGTACTTC.